Each of the 27 T cell receptor beta chains below was sequenced from the same sample in a study of T cells after yellow fever vaccination. Each CDR3 protein gets one entry after TCRdb re-called the 5' RACE reads with MiXCR. The sample lists 450,000 to 550,000 distinct CDR3 sequences, roughly 21% occurring once. The sequencing used PBMCs, collected 15 days after the yellow fever booster vaccination. The receptor set was obtained from a man younger than 45 who received the YFV17D yellow fever vaccine.

The sample holds a few counts of this clonotype. The chain employs TRBV5-1 and TRBJ2-1, with 10 nucleotides matching TRBD1. CDR3 length: 14 amino acids. Losses at the gene ends were 4 bases for V and 6 bases for J; bases not matched to a gene: 4. Germline V gene data show CDR1 as SGHRS and CDR2 as YFSETQ. The CDR3 is CASSEGQGGNEQFF. CDR3 in DNA: TGCGCCAGCAGCGAAGGACAGGGGGGCAATGAGCAGTTCTTC.

The rearrangement links TRBV7-8 to TRBJ2-1, with 7 bases matching TRBD2. CDR1 and CDR2 from the germline V gene are SGHVS and FQNEAQ. Unmatched junction bases numbered 9, after V lost 5 bases and J lost 2 bases. The CDR3 spans 16 residues. CDR3: CASSLLEAGTYNEQFF. The CDR3 DNA follows: TGTGCCAGCAGCCTACTTGAAGCGGGAACCTACAATGAGCAGTTCTTC.

This clonotype was detected a few times. The chain links TRBV29-1 to TRBJ2-5; D is perhaps TRBD1 (6 bases). Germline loops: CDR1 SQVTM, CDR2 ANQGSEA. With 7 bases removed from V and 4 bases from J, the gap between germline ends came to 13 bases. CDR3 length: 12 amino acids. In DNA, the CDR3 is TGCAGCGCAAGACAGGAAAGAGAGACCCAGTACTTC. Its translation: CSARQERETQYF.

The CDR3 nucleotides are TGTGCCAGCAGCTACCCCGGGACTAGCGGTTACGAGCAGTACTTC. It is translated as CASSYPGTSGYEQYF. The chain carries TRBV7-2 and TRBJ2-7, with 11 nucleotides matching TRBD2. Losses at the gene ends were 4 bases for V and 4 bases for J; bases not matched to a gene: 6. Germline V gene sequence: CDR1 SGHTA, CDR2 FQGNSA. The CDR3 loop spans 15 amino acids.

This chain joins TRBV18 and TRBJ2-1; D might be TRBD2 (5 bases). The CDR3 covers 13 residues. Germline CDR1 is KGHSH and CDR2 is LQKENI. Trimming removed 3 bases from V and 8 bases from J, with 11 bases in between. The CDR3 loop reads CASSPLMRDEQFF. In DNA form, the CDR3 reads TGTGCCAGCTCACCGCTAATGAGGGATGAGCAGTTCTTC.

The table lists this clonotype with a few counts. The rearrangement links TRBV27 to TRBJ2-1, with TRBD2 as a possible D gene (5 bases). V was trimmed by 3 bases and J by 6 bases, leaving 9 bases between them. The CDR3 is made up of 13 amino acids. The germline CDR1 and CDR2 sequences are MNHEY and SMNVEV (reference sequence). This CDR3 reads CASSFLGGNEQFF. The CDR3 nucleotides read TGTGCCAGCAGTTTCCTCGGAGGCAATGAGCAGTTCTTC.

V is TRBV18 and J is TRBJ2-1; TRBD2 matches at 7 bases. Trimming took 0 bases from V and 4 from J; bases not matched to a gene: 3. This CDR3 is built from 15 residues. Per germline, CDR1 KGHSH and CDR2 LQKENI. CDR3 amino acids: CASSPPQRGYNEQFF. For the CDR3, the DNA is TGTGCCAGCTCACCACCCCAGCGGGGTTACAATGAGCAGTTCTTC. Drawing the rest from reference TRBV18 and TRBJ2-1, the complete variable domain is NAGVMQNPRHLVRRRGQEARLRCSPMKGHSHVYWYRQLPEEGLKFMVYLQKENIIDESGMPKERFSAEFPKEGPSILRIQQVVRGDSAAYFCASSPPQRGYNEQFFGPGTRLTVL.

This clonotype showed up just a few times. The chain links TRBV20-1 to TRBJ2-7; D is perhaps TRBD2 (7 bases). This CDR3 is 13 amino acids long. In germline, CDR1 is DFQATT, CDR2 SNEGSKA (reference sequence). V was trimmed by 5 bases and J by 4 bases, leaving 15 bases between them. This CDR3 reads CSAPTSGTYEQYF. CDR3 nucleotides: TGCAGTGCTCCCACCAGCGGGACATACGAGCAGTACTTC.

The chain has TRBV23-1 and TRBJ2-5; 9 nucleotides line up with TRBD1. TRBV23-1 qualifies as an ORF whose function is uncertain. The CDR3 has 14 amino acids. Losses at the gene ends were 10 bases for V and 4 bases for J; bases not matched to a gene: 10. CDR3 coding DNA: TGCGCCACCTTTACCGGGACAGGGCTAGAGACCCAGTACTTC. Amino acids: CATFTGTGLETQYF.

This clonotype was observed a handful of times. The chain joins TRBV12-3 or TRBV12-4 to TRBJ1-1; D is unresolved. CDR3 size: 13 residues. Trimming took off 3 bases at V and 6 bases at J, with 11 bases between the two ends. The CDR3 DNA follows: TGTGCCAGCAGTTTCAGACCCACTGCTGAAGCTTTCTTT. This codes for CASSFRPTAEAFF.

The gene calls are TRBV12-3 or TRBV12-4 and TRBJ2-7; tentatively, D is TRBD1 (7 bases). The CDR3 spans 13 residues. The V gene lost 11 bases and the J gene lost 3 bases, with 17 bases spanning the gap. CDR3 nucleotides: TGTGCCGCGGGGAGACAGGGAGGCTACGAGCAGTACTTC. Its protein is CAAGRQGGYEQYF.

The rearrangement uses TRBV3-1 and TRBJ2-3; D possibly corresponds to TRBD1 (5 bases). The germline V gene has CDR1 LGHDT and CDR2 YNNKEL (reference sequence). V was cut by 3 bases and J by 4 bases, with 14 bases left in between. This CDR3 contains 15 residues. CDR3 in amino acids: CASSHRQGWPDTQYF. The CDR3, as DNA: TGTGCCAGCAGCCACCGGCAGGGATGGCCAGATACGCAGTATTTT.

A remark on this clonotype: A much larger clone sits a single nucleotide away, making a read error possible. The chain uses TRBV5-1 and TRBJ2-1, with TRBD2 as a possible D gene (6 bases). The CDR3 is made up of 19 amino acids. Per the germline V gene, CDR1 is SGHRS and CDR2 is YFSETQ. The CDR3 coding sequence is TGCGCCAGCAGCTTGATGGGTAGTAGCGGTCGAGGGTTGGGGAATGAGCCGTTCTTC. This encodes CASSLMGSSGRGLGNEPFF. Drawing the rest from reference TRBV5-1 and TRBJ2-1, the complete variable domain is KAGVTQTPRYLIKTRGQQVTLSCSPISGHRSVSWYQQTPGQGLQFLFEYFSETQRNKGNFPGRFSGRQFSNSRSEMNVSTLELGDSALYLCASSLMGSSGRGLGNEPFFGPGTRLTVL.

The table lists this clonotype with a few counts. V gene TRBV7-2 combines with J gene TRBJ2-2; the D gene is possibly TRBD2 (5 bases). V dropped 4 bases and J dropped 0 bases, with 12 bases sitting between them. CDR1 and CDR2 (germline): SGHTA, FQGNSA. This CDR3 is built from 16 residues. The CDR3 spells CASSSRILANTGELFF. The CDR3 DNA is TGTGCCAGCAGCTCACGCATACTAGCGAACACCGGGGAGCTGTTTTTT.

This clonotype was counted many times. The chain has TRBV9 and TRBJ1-5; D is ambiguous. V was clipped by 0 bases and J by 1 base, with 5 bases between them. Germline CDR1 SGDLS, CDR2 YYNGEE. The CDR3 runs to 14 residues. The DNA for the CDR3 is TGTGCCAGCAGCGTAGGGGAGAGCAATCAGCCCCAGCATTTT. This translates into CASSVGESNQPQHF.

This chain links TRBV9 with TRBJ2-4, with 8 bases that match TRBD2. In germline, CDR1 is SGDLS, CDR2 YYNGEE. The trim removed 2 bases at V and 8 bases at J, leaving 9 bases unmatched. The CDR3 totals 15 residues. CDR3 nucleotides: TGTGCCAGCAGCGTTCTGCTAGCGGGTGGGGACATTCAGTACTTC. Translation: CASSVLLAGGDIQYF.

CDR3 nucleotides: TGCAGCGTTGGGACAGGAACCAGTGCAGATACGCAGTATTTT. Translation: CSVGTGTSADTQYF. The genes are TRBV29-1 and TRBJ2-3; 7 bases line up with TRBD1. CDR3 length: 14 amino acids. Looked up from germline, CDR1 is SQVTM and CDR2 is ANQGSEA. Germline trimming cut 4 bases from V and 4 bases from J; bases unmatched to any gene: 8.

This clonotype was observed a handful of times. The CDR3 loop is CARSTGPTDTQYF. The DNA for the CDR3 is TGTGCCCGATCGACCGGACCCACAGATACGCAGTATTTT. The rearrangement links TRBV30 to TRBJ2-3; D not resolved. Trimming cost V 8 bases and J 2 bases, with 14 bases left between them. Germline values: CDR1 GTSNPN, CDR2 SVGIG (reference sequence). The CDR3 is 13 amino acids.

This clonotype has a handful of counts. This chain connects TRBV14 to TRBJ2-1, with 10 positions matching TRBD2. The CDR3 length is 17 residues. From germline, CDR1 is SGHDN and CDR2 FVKESK. With V trimmed by 1 base and J by 4 bases, 7 bases remained unmatched. The CDR3, as DNA: TGTGCCAGCAGCCAAGGAGGGACTAGCGTTATATACAATGAGCAGTTCTTC. This translates into CASSQGGTSVIYNEQFF.

A few counts support this clonotype. This rearrangement joins TRBV5-5 to TRBJ2-2, with D maybe TRBD1 (5 bases). The germline V and J ends were trimmed by 3 bases and 4 bases, with 10 bases remaining between them. Germline V gene data show CDR1 as SGHKS and CDR2 as YYEKEE (reference sequence). The CDR3 consists of 14 residues. The CDR3 DNA is TGTGCCAGCAGCTGGGGCTCGAGCACCGGGGAGCTGTTTTTT. This sequence encodes CASSWGSSTGELFF. Full variable domain (rest looked up from reference TRBV5-5 and TRBJ2-2): DAGVTQSPTHLIKTRGQQVTLRCSPISGHKSVSWYQQVLGQGPQFIFQYYEKEERGRGNFPDRFSARQFPNYSSELNVNALLLGDSALYLCASSWGSSTGELFFGEGSRLTVL.

The CDR3 is CASSSGQGNGYEQYF. The CDR3 DNA reads TGTGCCAGCAGTTCGGGACAGGGGAACGGGTACGAGCAGTACTTC. The rearrangement joins TRBV28 to TRBJ2-7, with 10 nucleotides matching TRBD1. This CDR3 region has 15 residues. The junction had 7 bases not matched to a gene; V was cut back by 4 bases and J by 4 bases. Per the germline V gene, CDR1 is MDHEN and CDR2 is SYDVKM. Full variable domain (remainder filled in from reference TRBV28 and TRBJ2-7): DVKVTQSSRYLVKRTGEKVFLECVQDMDHENMFWYRQDPGLGLRLIYFSYDVKMKEKGDIPEGYSVSREKKERFSLILESASTNQTSMYLCASSSGQGNGYEQYFGPGTRLTVT.

V and J are TRBV20-1 and TRBJ2-3; 8 positions match TRBD2. Germline trimming cut 5 bases from V and 0 bases from J; bases unmatched to any gene: 7. Germline CDR1 DFQATT, CDR2 SNEGSKA (reference sequence). This CDR3 has 15 residues. The CDR3 DNA follows: TGCAGTGCTGGCAAAGCGGGAGCGAGCACAGATACGCAGTATTTT. It is translated as CSAGKAGASTDTQYF.

This clonotype showed up just a few times. The gene calls are TRBV20-1 and TRBJ1-1; tentatively, D is TRBD1 (5 bases). This CDR3 comprises 13 residues. Germline V gene lookup returns CDR1 DFQATT and CDR2 SNEGSKA (reference sequence). Trimming removed 6 bases at V and 4 bases at J, with 15 bases between. The CDR3 loop reads CSAHDGGSTEAFF. In DNA form, the CDR3 reads TGCAGTGCCCATGACGGGGGAAGCACTGAAGCTTTCTTT.

This clonotype has just a few counts. The chain joins TRBV9 to TRBJ2-7, with 14 bases fitting TRBD2. CDR3 size: 15 residues. Germline CDR1 is SGDLS and CDR2 is YYNGEE. The junction had 5 bases not matched to a gene; V was cut back by 3 bases and J by 6 bases. Written as DNA, the CDR3 is TGTGCCAGCAGCGCCCTGGGACTAGCGGGAGCCGAGCAGTACTTC. Protein: CASSALGLAGAEQYF.

V is TRBV4-3 and J is TRBJ2-7, with no clear D. The germline CDR1 and CDR2 sequences are LGHNA and YSLEER. The CDR3 length is 13 residues. V was cut by 3 bases and J by 0 bases, with 6 bases left in between. The CDR3 here is CASSQDYSYEQYF. In DNA, the CDR3 is TGCGCCAGCAGCCAGGATTACTCCTACGAGCAGTACTTC.

The chain has TRBV28 and TRBJ2-3, with D uncertain. V gave up 2 bases and J gave up 0 bases, with 6 bases separating them. CDR3 length: 14 amino acids. Looked up from germline, CDR1 is MDHEN and CDR2 is SYDVKM. In DNA, the CDR3 is TGTGCCAGCAGTTTACCAGGCAGCACAGATACGCAGTATTTT. Amino acid sequence: CASSLPGSTDTQYF.

The rearrangement joins TRBV5-1 to TRBJ1-2; maybe TRBD1 (5 bases). The CDR3 has 14 amino acids. CDR1 is SGHRS, CDR2 YFSETQ, per germline. V lost 7 bases, J lost 7 bases, and 20 bases lay in between. In nucleotides, the CDR3 is TGCGCCAGCGGCCGGCGGCAGGGCTCCTCTGGCTACACCTTC. Translating it yields CASGRRQGSSGYTF.